This T cell receptor (beta chain) was identified in a study of spatial heterogeneity in lung cancer. Study results and caveats: Expanded alpha and beta TCR counts within tumors tracked tumor mutation counts.

Time point defined: sample taken at primary tumor resection. There were some 76 donors, all of them untreated patients with early-stage non-small cell lung cancer. This clonotype was seen at least ten times. Antigen unknown. The CDR3 is 15 amino acids. Germline CDR1 DFQATT, CDR2 SNEGSKA (reference sequence). V lost 3 bases, J lost 4 bases, and 16 bases lay in between. TCRdb re-called the 5' RACE reads with MiXCR, one entry per CDR3 protein. This sample has roughly 8,800 distinct CDR3 sequences, with about 4.5% found just once. The chain uses TRBV20-1 and TRBJ2-1; a possible D gene is TRBD1 (5 bases). This material consisted of lung tumor tissue, taken at surgery. The source is a female donor with early-stage non-small cell lung cancer. CDR3 bases: TGCAGTGCTAGGACGCCAACAGGAGAGTACAATGAGCAGTTCTTC. Amino acids: CSARTPTGEYNEQFF.